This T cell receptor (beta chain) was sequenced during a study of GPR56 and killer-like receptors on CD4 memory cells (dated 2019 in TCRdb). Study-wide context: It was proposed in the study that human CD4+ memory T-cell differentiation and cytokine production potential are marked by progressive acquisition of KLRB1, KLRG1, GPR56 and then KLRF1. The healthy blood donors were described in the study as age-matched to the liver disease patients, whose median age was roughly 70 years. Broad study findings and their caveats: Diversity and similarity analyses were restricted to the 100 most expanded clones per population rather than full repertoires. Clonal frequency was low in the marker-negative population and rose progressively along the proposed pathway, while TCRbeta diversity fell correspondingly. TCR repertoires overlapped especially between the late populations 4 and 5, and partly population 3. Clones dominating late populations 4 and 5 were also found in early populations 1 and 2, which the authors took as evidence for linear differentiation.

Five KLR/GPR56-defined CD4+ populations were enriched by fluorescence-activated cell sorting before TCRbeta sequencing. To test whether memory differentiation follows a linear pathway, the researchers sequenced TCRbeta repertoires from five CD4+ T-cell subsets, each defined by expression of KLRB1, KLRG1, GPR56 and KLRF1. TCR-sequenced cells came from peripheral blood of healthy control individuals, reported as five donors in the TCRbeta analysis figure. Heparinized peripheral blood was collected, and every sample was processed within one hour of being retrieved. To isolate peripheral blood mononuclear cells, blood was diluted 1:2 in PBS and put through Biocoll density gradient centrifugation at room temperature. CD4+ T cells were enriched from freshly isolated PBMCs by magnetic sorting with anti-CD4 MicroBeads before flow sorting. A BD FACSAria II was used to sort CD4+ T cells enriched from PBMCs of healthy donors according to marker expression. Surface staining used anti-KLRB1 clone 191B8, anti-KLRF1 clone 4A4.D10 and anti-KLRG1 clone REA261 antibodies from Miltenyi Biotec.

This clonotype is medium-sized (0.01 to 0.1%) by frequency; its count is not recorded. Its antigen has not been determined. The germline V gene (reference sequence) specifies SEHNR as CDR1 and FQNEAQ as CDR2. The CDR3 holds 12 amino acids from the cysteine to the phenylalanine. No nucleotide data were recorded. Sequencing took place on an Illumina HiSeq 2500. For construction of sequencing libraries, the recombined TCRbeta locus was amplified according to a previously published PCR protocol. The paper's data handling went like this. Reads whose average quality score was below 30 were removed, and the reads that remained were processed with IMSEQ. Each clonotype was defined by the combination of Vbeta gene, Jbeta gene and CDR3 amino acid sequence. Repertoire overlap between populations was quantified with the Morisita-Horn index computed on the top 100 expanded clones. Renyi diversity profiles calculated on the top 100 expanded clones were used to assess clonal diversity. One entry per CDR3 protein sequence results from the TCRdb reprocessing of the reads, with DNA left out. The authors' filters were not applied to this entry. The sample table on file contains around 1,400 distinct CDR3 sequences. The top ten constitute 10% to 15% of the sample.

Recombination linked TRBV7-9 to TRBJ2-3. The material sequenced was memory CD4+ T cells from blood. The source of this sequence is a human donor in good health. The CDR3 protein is CASSPNRDTQYF.